This section outlines one TCR beta chain sequence together with its context. Its antigen target is currently unknown. No much larger clonotype is one base removed from it; base qualities were not supplied. V lost 1 base and J lost 10 bases; the stretch between them is 8 bases long. The germline V gene (reference sequence) provides CDR1 GTSNPN and CDR2 SVGIG. There are 11 amino acids in the CDR3, from cysteine to phenylalanine inclusive. This entry keeps only the CDR3 DNA: 33 bases, framed from base 1. The entry originates in a study of OX40 agonist ivuxolimab in advanced cancers. The study in broad terms: Ivuxolimab, which targeted the costimulatory receptor OX40 (CD134), was an agonistic, fully human IgG2 monoclonal antibody. Intravenous ivuxolimab was administered to patients every 2 weeks at six dose levels: 0.01, 0.1, 0.3, 1.5, 3 and 10 mg/kg. Of the approximately 50 patients in dose escalation, about 20 had hepatocellular carcinoma, some 15 had melanoma, 9 had renal cell carcinoma and 9 had head and neck cancer. A male proportion of roughly 80% and a mean age of approximately 55 years, ranging from 23 to 79, were recorded for the dose-escalation cohort. Prior anti-PD-1, anti-PD-L1 or anti-CTLA-4 therapy was permitted, and checkpoint inhibitors had been received by roughly two fifths of dose-escalation patients. Partial responses occurred in three dose-escalation patients: two with cutaneous melanoma and one with hepatocellular carcinoma. The purpose of peripheral TCRbeta sequencing was to test whether ivuxolimab changed TCR sequence diversity and led to clonal T-cell expansion. The paper covers the monotherapy dose-escalation part of the phase I ivuxolimab trial, which included N ≈ 50 patients. Beyond this particular receptor, the publication reports: On average, CD8+ T cells showed more expanded clones than CD4+ T cells after ivuxolimab. At doses of 0.1 to 3.0 mg/kg, clonal expansion of both CD4+ and CD8+ T cells in blood was seen between baseline and week 6. Low levels of normalized T-cell clonal expansion were also seen in some patients who did not respond. In partial responders in the 0.1-3.0 mg/kg groups, normalized peripheral clonal expansion was found to be among the lowest, especially among CD8+ T cells. Which antigens the clonally expanded peripheral T cells were specific for was not determined.

The trial excluded patients who had a history of autoimmune disease or who were on systemic immunosuppression. In every dose cohort, peripheral blood was drawn for TCR sequencing at baseline, cycle 4 day 1, and cycle 7 day 1. The samples were taken from a phase I, first-in-human, multicenter, open-label dose-escalation trial of ivuxolimab. Adults with locally advanced or metastatic melanoma, renal cell carcinoma, hepatocellular carcinoma or head and neck squamous cell carcinoma were enrolled in the trial. Before TCR sequencing, CD4+ T cells and CD8+ T cells were sorted from peripheral blood as separate populations. Genomic DNA was extracted from sorted cells for sequencing of the TCRbeta CDR3 region. The immunoSEQ Assay was used for sequencing of TCRbeta CDR3 regions. TCRdb's version of the immuneACCESS table is confined to in-frame rearrangements and falls short of the full clone set. An unresolved V gene accounts for under half of the shortfall where checked; the remainder is of unknown origin. The sample includes around 79,000 clones, with about nine tenths observed a single time. About 0.8% of the sample belongs to the ten largest clones.

The receptor's source is an adult with an advanced solid tumor such as melanoma, head and neck, liver or kidney cancer. The chain uses TRBV30 and TRBJ2-1, with an unclear D gene assignment. The material sequenced was CD4+ or CD8+ T cells sorted from blood, taken in a trial of the OX40 agonist ivuxolimab. The bases are TGTGCCTGGAGTGCCCAACACGAGCAGTTCTTC. Its protein product is CAWSAQHEQFF.